These T cell receptor beta chains were read from a single sample in a study of cytomegalovirus exposure and HLA in healthy donors. Profiled with immunoSEQ multiplex PCR; TCRdb holds only in-frame clones, not every one. The top ten hold 5.4% of the sample, which has fewer than 200,000 clones, 73% seen once. The sequenced material came from PBMCs. These receptor sequences come from a woman younger than 30 in good health and CMV-seropositive. The CDR3 runs from the conserved cysteine through the conserved F or W. A D gene is named only where the DNA matches it firmly. Clone size is given for some rows only: seen once, a few or many times, or a class if the clone is expanded.

DNA	CDR3	size	V	J	D
TGTGCCAGCAGCCAAGCTTGGCGGGGGTGGTACGAGCAGTACTTC	CASSQAWRGWYEQYF	-	TRBV14	TRBJ2-7	TRBD2
TGTGCCAGCAGAGCCGGGACACAAGATAATTCACCCCTCCACTTT	CASRAGTQDNSPLHF	-	TRBV9	TRBJ1-6	-
TGTGCCAGCAGAGATTCGACAGACCTAAGGGATGGCTACACCTTC	CASRDSTDLRDGYTF	-	TRBV6-6	TRBJ1-2	-
TGCGCCAGCAGCGGGTCCCAGACTAGCGGGGGCGGGGAGCTGTTTTTT	CASSGSQTSGGGELFF	-	TRBV5-1	TRBJ2-2	TRBD2
TGTGCCAGCAGCCCGATTGCAGGGCCCCAGCATTTT	CASSPIAGPQHF	-	TRBV7-9	TRBJ1-5	-
TGTGCCAGCAGCCTACCCGGGACTAGCACAGATACGCAGTATTTT	CASSLPGTSTDTQYF	-	TRBV6-1	TRBJ2-3	-
TGTGCCAGCCAAGCAGACAGGTGGCCGGGTGGCTACACCTTC	CASQADRWPGGYTF	-	TRBV28	TRBJ1-2	-
TGTGCCAGCAGCTCGAGGACAGGGGGCTACGAGCAGTACTTC	CASSSRTGGYEQYF	-	TRBV11-2	TRBJ2-7	TRBD1
TGTGCCAGCAGCCTTCAGGGGATCCCATTCACTGAAGCTTTCTTT	CASSLQGIPFTEAFF	-	TRBV6-5	TRBJ1-1	-
TGTGCCAGCAGCCCTCAGGGGGAAAGTCAGCCCCAGCATTTT	CASSPQGESQPQHF	-	TRBV5-5	TRBJ1-5	TRBD1
TGTGCCAGTAGTATAACAAAGTATGGAAACACCATATATTTT	CASSITKYGNTIYF	few	TRBV19	TRBJ1-3	-
TGTGCCAGCAGTGTAGATAGCGGTGTCCCTTCCTACGAGCAGTACTTC	CASSVDSGVPSYEQYF	-	TRBV6-4	TRBJ2-7	-
TGTGCCAGCAGCCGCGGTATAGCTAGCGGGGGGATACAAGAGACCCAGTACTTC	CASSRGIASGGIQETQYF	-	TRBV7-2	TRBJ2-5	TRBD2
TGTGCCAGCAGCGAGACAGGGTCTCTCTACGAGCAGTACTTC	CASSETGSLYEQYF	-	TRBV9	TRBJ2-7	TRBD1
TGTGCCAGCAGCTTAGTGAGCGGGGGCCAAGAGACCCAGTACTTC	CASSLVSGGQETQYF	-	TRBV7-9	TRBJ2-5	TRBD2
TGTGCCAGCAGCCTAGGGGACAGGGATTGGCAGCCCCAGCATTTT	CASSLGDRDWQPQHF	-	TRBV9	TRBJ1-5	TRBD1
TGTGCCATCTTGACAGGGACGTCTGGAAACACCATATATTTT	CAILTGTSGNTIYF	-	TRBV6-1	TRBJ1-3	TRBD1
TGTGCCAGCGTCTCACAGGGCGTTTTGGCAGATACGCAGTATTTT	CASVSQGVLADTQYF	few	TRBV5-4	TRBJ2-3	-
TGTGCCAGCAGCGCCTGGGGGGGCCTAACTAACTATGGCTACACCTTC	CASSAWGGLTNYGYTF	-	TRBV9	TRBJ1-2	-
TGTGCCAGCAGGCTTCTAGACCGTCGGGGGGACACTGAAGCTTTCTTT	CASRLLDRRGDTEAFF	-	TRBV5-6	TRBJ1-1	-
TGTGCCTGGACTGCGGACAATAACTATGGCTACACCTTC	CAWTADNNYGYTF	-	TRBV30	TRBJ1-2	-
TGTGCCAGCAGTTTCCTAGCGGGGGGGCCGGGTACGCAGTATTTT	CASSFLAGGPGTQYF	-	TRBV27	TRBJ2-3	TRBD2
TGTGCCAGCAGCCTTAAACAGGGGCGGCTCTACAATGAGCAGTTCTTC	CASSLKQGRLYNEQFF	-	TRBV2	TRBJ2-1	TRBD1
TGTGCCAGCAGCCTACATGGGGGGTCGAACACCGGGGAGCTGTTTTTT	CASSLHGGSNTGELFF	-	TRBV7-3	TRBJ2-2	-
TGTGCCAGCAGTCTAACAGCGAACACTGAAGCTTTCTTT	CASSLTANTEAFF	-	TRBV6-4	TRBJ1-1	-
TGTGCTAGTGGTTTGGGTGGGGGAGGGAGAGCTTTCTTT	CASGLGGGGRAFF	-	TRBV12-5	TRBJ1-1	-
TGTGCCAGCAGCGTAGGTGGGGCCCAGAGCTCCTACGAGCAGTACTTC	CASSVGGAQSSYEQYF	-	TRBV9	TRBJ2-7	-
TGTGCCAGCAGCTCCTCAGAGGGGGGGGCCCTCTACGAGCAGTACTTC	CASSSSEGGALYEQYF	-	TRBV13	TRBJ2-7	-
TGTGCCAGCAGGTCCGGGACAGGGGGTTTGATGTACGAGCAGTACTTC	CASRSGTGGLMYEQYF	-	TRBV7-2	TRBJ2-7	TRBD1